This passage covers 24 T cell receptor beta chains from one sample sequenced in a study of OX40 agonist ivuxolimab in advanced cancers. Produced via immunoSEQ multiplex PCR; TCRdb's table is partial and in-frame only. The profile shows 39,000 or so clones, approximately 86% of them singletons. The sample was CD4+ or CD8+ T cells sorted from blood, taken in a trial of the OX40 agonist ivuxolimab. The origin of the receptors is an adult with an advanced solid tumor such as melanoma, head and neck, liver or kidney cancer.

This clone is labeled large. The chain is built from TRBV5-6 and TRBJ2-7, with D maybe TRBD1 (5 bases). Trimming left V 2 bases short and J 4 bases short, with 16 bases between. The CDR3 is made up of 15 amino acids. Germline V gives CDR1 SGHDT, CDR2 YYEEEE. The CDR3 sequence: CASSFYRRPGYEQYF. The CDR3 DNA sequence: TGTGCCAGCAGCTTCTACAGGCGGCCGGGTTACGAGCAGTACTTC.

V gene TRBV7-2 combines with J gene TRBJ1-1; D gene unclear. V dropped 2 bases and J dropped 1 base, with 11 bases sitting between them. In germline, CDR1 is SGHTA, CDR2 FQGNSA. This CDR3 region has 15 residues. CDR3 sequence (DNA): TGTGCCAGCAGCTTATCCCCGTTGCCGAACACTGAAGCTTTCTTT. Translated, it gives CASSLSPLPNTEAFF.

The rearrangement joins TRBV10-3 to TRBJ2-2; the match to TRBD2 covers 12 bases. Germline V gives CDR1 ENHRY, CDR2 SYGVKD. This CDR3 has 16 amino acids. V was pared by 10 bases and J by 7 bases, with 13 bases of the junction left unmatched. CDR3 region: CATFSRLAGVVGELFF. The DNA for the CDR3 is TGTGCCACCTTCAGTCGACTAGCGGGGGTTGTCGGGGAGCTGTTTTTT.

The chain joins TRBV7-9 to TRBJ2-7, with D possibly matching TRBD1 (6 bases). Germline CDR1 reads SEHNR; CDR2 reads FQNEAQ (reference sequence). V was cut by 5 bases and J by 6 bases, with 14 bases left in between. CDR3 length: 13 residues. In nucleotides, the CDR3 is TGTGCCAGCAGCCGAAGACAGGTCCCCGAGCAGTACTTC. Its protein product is CASSRRQVPEQYF.

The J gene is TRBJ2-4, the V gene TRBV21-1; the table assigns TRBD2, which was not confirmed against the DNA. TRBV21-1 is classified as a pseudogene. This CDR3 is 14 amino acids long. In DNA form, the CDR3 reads TGTGCCAGCAGAGAGGGAAAAGCCAAAAACATTCAGTACTTC. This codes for CASREGKAKNIQYF.

The CDR3, as DNA: TGTGCCAGCAGGGGGGCGGCGGTCCATGAGCAGTTCTTC. It specifies CASRGAAVHEQFF. This chain uses TRBV2 with TRBJ2-1; weak D call: TRBD1 (6 bases). The ends were cut back, 6 bases at V and 8 bases at J, with 14 bases in the middle. The CDR3 runs 13 residues. The germline V gene has CDR1 SNHLY and CDR2 FYNNEI.

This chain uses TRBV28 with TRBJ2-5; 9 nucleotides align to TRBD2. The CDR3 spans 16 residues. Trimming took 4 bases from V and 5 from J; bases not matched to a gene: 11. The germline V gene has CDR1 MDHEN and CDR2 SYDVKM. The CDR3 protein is CASSSVRRREGETQYF. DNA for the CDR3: TGTGCCAGCAGTTCCGTTCGCCGGCGGGAGGGTGAGACCCAGTACTTC. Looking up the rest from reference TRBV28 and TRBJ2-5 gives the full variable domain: DVKVTQSSRYLVKRTGEKVFLECVQDMDHENMFWYRQDPGLGLRLIYFSYDVKMKEKGDIPEGYSVSREKKERFSLILESASTNQTSMYLCASSSVRRREGETQYFGPGTRLLVL.

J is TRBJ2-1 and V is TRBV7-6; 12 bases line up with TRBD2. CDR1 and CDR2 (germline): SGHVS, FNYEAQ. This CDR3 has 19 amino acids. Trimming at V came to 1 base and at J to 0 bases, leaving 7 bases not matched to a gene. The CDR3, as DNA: TGTGCCAGCAGCTTAGGGGCTAGCGGGGGGGGAAGCTCCTACAATGAGCAGTTCTTC. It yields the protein CASSLGASGGGSSYNEQFF.

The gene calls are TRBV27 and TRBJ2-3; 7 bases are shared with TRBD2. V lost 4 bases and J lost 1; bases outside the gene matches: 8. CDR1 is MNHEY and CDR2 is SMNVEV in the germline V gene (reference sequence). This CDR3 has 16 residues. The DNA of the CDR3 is TGTGCCAGCAGTTCCTCCCCCGCGGGAGGCACAGATACGCAGTATTTT. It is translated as CASSSSPAGGTDTQYF.

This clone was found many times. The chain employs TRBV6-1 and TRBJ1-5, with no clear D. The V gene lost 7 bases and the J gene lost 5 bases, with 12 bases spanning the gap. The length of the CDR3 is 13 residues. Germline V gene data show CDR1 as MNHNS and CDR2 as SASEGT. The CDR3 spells CASTKRDDQPQHF. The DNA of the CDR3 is TGTGCCAGCACGAAGAGGGATGATCAGCCCCAGCATTTT.

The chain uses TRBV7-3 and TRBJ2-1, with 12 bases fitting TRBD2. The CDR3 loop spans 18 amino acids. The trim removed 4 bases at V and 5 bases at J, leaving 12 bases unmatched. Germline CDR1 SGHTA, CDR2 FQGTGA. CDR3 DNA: TGTGCCAGCAGCTACCGGACTAGCGGGGATCTAGTACACAATGAGCAGTTCTTC. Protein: CASSYRTSGDLVHNEQFF.

DNA for the CDR3: TGTGCAGCCGGCTACGAGCAGTACTTC. As protein: CAAGYEQYF. The gene calls are TRBV28 and TRBJ2-7; D remains ambiguous. In germline, CDR1 is MDHEN, CDR2 SYDVKM. The CDR3 is made up of 9 amino acids.

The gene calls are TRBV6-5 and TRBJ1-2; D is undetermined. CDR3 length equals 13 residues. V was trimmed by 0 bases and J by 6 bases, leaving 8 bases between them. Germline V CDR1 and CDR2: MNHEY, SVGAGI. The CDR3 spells CASSYSNENGYTF. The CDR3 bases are TGTGCCAGCAGTTACTCAAATGAAAATGGCTACACCTTC.

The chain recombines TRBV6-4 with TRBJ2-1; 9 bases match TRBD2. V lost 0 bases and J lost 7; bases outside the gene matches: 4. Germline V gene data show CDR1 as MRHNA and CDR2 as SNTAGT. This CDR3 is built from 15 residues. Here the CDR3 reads CASSDSAGGQNEQFF. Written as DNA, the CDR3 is TGTGCCAGCAGTGACTCTGCGGGAGGGCAAAATGAGCAGTTCTTC.

CDR3 loop: CASSQYSGTLNGYTF. The CDR3 DNA reads TGCGCCAGCAGCCAATACTCCGGGACACTCAATGGCTACACCTTC. This chain links TRBV4-3 with TRBJ1-2, with a weak D call TRBD1 (6 bases). The V end lost 2 bases, the J end lost 6 bases, and 16 bases lay between the germline ends. This CDR3 has 15 amino acids. From germline, CDR1 is LGHNA and CDR2 YSLEER.

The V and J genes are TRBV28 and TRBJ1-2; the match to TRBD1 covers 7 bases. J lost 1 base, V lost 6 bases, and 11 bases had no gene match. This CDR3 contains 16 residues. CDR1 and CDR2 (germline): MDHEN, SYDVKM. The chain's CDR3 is CASSSRDSHDNYGYTF. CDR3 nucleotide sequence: TGTGCCAGCAGCTCCCGGGACAGCCACGATAACTATGGCTACACCTTC.

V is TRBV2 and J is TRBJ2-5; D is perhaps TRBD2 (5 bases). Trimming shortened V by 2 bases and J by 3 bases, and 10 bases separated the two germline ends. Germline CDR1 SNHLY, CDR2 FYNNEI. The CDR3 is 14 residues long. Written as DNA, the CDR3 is TGTGCCAGCAGTGAAATATGGGGAGAAGAGACCCAGTACTTC. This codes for CASSEIWGEETQYF.

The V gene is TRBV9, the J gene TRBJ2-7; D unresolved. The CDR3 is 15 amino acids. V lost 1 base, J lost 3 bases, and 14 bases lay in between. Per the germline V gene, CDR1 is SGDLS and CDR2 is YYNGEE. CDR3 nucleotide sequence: TGTGCCAGCAGCGTAAGTGGCAGCCCAGACTACGAGCAGTACTTC. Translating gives CASSVSGSPDYEQYF.

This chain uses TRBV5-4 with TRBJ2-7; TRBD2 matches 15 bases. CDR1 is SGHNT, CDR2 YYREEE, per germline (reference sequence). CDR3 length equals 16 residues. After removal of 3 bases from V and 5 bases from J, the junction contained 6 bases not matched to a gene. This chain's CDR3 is CASSSGLAGGGNEQYF. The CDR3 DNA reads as TGTGCCAGCAGCTCGGGACTAGCGGGGGGAGGGAACGAGCAGTACTTC.

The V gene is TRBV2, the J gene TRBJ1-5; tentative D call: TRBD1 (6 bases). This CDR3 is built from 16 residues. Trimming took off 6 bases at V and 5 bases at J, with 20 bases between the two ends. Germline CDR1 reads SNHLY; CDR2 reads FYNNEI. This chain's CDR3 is CASSGSRGFGDQPQHF. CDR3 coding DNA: TGTGCCAGCAGCGGCAGCAGGGGCTTTGGGGATCAGCCCCAGCATTTT.

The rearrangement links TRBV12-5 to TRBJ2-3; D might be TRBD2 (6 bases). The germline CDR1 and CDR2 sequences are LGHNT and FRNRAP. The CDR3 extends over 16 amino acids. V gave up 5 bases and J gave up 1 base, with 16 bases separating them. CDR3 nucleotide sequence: TGTGCTAGTGGTGATAGGAGGGAAGGTGGCACAGATACGCAGTATTTT. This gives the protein CASGDRREGGTDTQYF.

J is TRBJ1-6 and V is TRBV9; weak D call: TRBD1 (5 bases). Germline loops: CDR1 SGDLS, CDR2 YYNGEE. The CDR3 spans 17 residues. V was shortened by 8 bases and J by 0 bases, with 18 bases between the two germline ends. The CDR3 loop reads CASRSGDVSSYNSPLHF. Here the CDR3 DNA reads TGTGCCAGTCGGTCTGGGGACGTCAGCTCCTATAATTCACCCCTCCACTTT.

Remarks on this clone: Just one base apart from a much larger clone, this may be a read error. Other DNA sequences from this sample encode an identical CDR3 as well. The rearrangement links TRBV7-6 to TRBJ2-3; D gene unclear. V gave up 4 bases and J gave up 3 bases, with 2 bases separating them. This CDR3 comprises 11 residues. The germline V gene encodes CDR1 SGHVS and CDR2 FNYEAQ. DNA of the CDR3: TGTGCCAGCAGCTCTACAGATACGCAGTATTTT. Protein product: CASSSTDTQYF.

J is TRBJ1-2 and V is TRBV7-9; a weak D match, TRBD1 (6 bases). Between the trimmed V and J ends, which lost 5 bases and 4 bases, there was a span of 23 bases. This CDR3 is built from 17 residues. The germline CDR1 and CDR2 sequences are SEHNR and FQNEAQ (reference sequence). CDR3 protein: CASSPPSGGPVLYGYTF. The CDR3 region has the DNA TGTGCCAGCAGCCCCCCAAGTGGGGGCCCAGTACTCTATGGCTACACCTTC.